The T cell receptor (beta chain) described here comes from a study of shared clonotypes between healthy human individuals. General study findings and limits: Naive CD4 clonotypes were shared across several donors at about 5%.

Sequencing used immunoSEQ multiplex PCR; TCRdb keeps in-frame clones, though not all of them. The sample includes some 1.1 million clones, 60% to 85% of them seen just once. About this clone itself: Its cognate antigen is unknown.

The authors divided CD4+ cells into CD45RA+ naive and CD45RA-negative memory subsets. Per the germline V gene, CDR1 is MDHEN and CDR2 is SYDVKM. The CDR3 contains 14 residues. Trimming cost V 7 bases and J 4 bases; bases outside gene matches: 9. The chain employs TRBV28 and TRBJ1-2; 7 positions agree with TRBD1. Sequencing was performed on memory CD4+ T cells from PBMCs. Subset noted: CD45RA-negative fraction. The sequence was collected from a man aged 18 to 30 in good health. Some clones in this sample may be carry-over from other donors' samples. The chain's CDR3 is CASTLSRTGYGYTF. The CDR3 DNA follows: TGTGCCAGCACCCTATCCCGGACAGGCTATGGCTACACCTTC.